A selection of T cell receptor beta chains follows, all from one sample in a study of a mutant IDH1 vaccine in newly diagnosed glioma. For these TCRs, the target antigens are not known. Assay: immunoSEQ multiplex PCR; the TCRdb copy retains only in-frame clones and omits some. The sample holds 50,000 to 65,000 clones, 75% to 90% seen once. Specimen: PBMCs, collected from a glioma patient whose treatment included an IDH1 peptide vaccine. The receptors derive from a middle-aged man with glioma. Both conserved end residues are part of each CDR3. The D gene is left open where the match is weak. A clone size is listed for some rows: how often the clone was seen (once, few, many), or a class if it is expanded.

d_gene	v_gene	j_gene	abundance	CDR3aa	CDR3nt
NA	TRBV5-4	TRBJ2-3	NA	CASSLVVLNSTDTQYF	TGTGCCAGCAGCTTGGTTGTTCTGAATAGCACAGATACGCAGTATTTT
NA	TRBV5-1	TRBJ2-7	NA	CASSISSYEQYF	TGCGCCAGCAGCATCAGCTCCTACGAGCAGTACTTC
NA	TRBV6-5	TRBJ2-7	NA	CASSLLGGYEQYF	TGTGCCAGCAGCCTCCTAGGAGGATACGAGCAGTACTTC
TRBD2	TRBV28	TRBJ2-7	NA	CASDGEGISYEQYF	TGTGCATCGGACGGGGAGGGCATCTCCTACGAGCAGTACTTC
NA	TRBV4-2	TRBJ1-4	once	CASSQDWDGPTEKLFF	TGTGCCAGCAGCCAAGATTGGGACGGACCCACGGAAAAACTGTTTTTT
NA	TRBV15	TRBJ2-7	NA	CATSRDRYEQYF	TGTGCCACCAGCAGAGATCGCTACGAGCAGTACTTC
NA	TRBV9	TRBJ2-3	NA	CASSVAARSTDTQYF	TGTGCCAGCAGCGTAGCCGCCAGGTCGACAGATACGCAGTATTTT
TRBD1	TRBV6-5	TRBJ2-7	NA	CASSSRDSSYEQYF	TGTGCCAGCAGTTCCCGGGACAGTTCCTACGAGCAGTACTTC
NA	TRBV6-4	TRBJ2-5	NA	CASSEVVARGTQYF	TGTGCCAGCAGTGAAGTTGTAGCTCGGGGGACCCAGTACTTC
NA	TRBV7-9	TRBJ2-1	NA	CASSRLSVMVEQFF	TGTGCCAGCTCAAGACTCTCCGTCATGGTTGAGCAGTTCTTC